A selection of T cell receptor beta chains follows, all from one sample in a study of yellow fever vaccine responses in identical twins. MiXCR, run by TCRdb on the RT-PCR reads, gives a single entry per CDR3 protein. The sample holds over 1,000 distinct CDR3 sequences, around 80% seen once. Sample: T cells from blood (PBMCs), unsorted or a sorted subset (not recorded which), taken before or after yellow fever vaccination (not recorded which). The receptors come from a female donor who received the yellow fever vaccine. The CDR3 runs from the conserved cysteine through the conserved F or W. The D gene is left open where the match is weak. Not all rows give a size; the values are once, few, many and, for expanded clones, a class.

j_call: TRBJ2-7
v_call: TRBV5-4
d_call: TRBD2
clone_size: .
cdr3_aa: CASNLAGVAEQYF
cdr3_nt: TGTGCCAGCAATTTAGCGGGAGTAGCCGAGCAGTACTTC

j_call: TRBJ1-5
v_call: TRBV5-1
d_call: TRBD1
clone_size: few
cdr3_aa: CASSRDRGNQPQHF
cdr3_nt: TGCGCCAGCAGCCGGGACAGGGGTAATCAGCCCCAGCATTTT

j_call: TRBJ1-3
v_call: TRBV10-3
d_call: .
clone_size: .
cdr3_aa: CAIRGDFPSGNTIYF
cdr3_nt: TGTGCCATCAGGGGGGACTTCCCCTCTGGAAACACCATATATTTT

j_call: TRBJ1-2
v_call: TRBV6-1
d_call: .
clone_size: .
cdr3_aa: CASRRGVSYGYTF
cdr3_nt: TGTGCCAGCAGGCGGGGGGTAAGCTATGGCTACACCTTC

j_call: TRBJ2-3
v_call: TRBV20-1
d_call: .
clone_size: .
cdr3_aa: CSAKATWDTQYF
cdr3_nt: TGCAGTGCTAAGGCCACCTGGGATACGCAGTATTTT

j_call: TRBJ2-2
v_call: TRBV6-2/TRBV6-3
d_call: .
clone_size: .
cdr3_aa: CASSYRGGETGELFF
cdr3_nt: TGTGCCAGCAGTTACAGGGGCGGGGAAACCGGGGAGCTGTTTTTT

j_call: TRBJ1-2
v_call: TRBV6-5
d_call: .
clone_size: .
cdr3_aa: CASSYSGTRYNYGYTF
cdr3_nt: TGTGCCAGCAGTTACTCTGGGACAAGGTATAACTATGGCTACACCTTC

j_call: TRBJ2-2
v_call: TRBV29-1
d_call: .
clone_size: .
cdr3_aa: CSVVAPDTGELFF
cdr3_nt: TGCAGCGTTGTGGCGCCGGACACCGGGGAGCTGTTTTTT

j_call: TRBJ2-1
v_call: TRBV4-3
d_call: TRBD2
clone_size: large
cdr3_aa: CASSQDSGSSYNEQFF
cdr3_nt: TGCGCCAGCAGCCAGGATAGCGGGAGCTCCTACAATGAGCAGTTCTTC

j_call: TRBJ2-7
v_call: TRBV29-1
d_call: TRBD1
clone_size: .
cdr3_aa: CSVGRGTGNWGEQYF
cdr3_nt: TGCAGCGTTGGTCGGGGGACAGGGAATTGGGGAGAGCAGTACTTC

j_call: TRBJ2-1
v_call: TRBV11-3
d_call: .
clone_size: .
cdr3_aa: CASSSELYNEQFF
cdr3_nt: TGTGCCAGCAGCTCAGAACTCTACAATGAGCAGTTCTTC

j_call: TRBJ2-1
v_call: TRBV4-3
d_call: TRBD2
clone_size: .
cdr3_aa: CASSQEASGSYNEQFF
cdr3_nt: TGCGCCAGCAGCCAAGAAGCTAGCGGGAGTTACAATGAGCAGTTCTTC

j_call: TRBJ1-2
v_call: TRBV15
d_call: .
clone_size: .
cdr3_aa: CATSRQGYGYTF
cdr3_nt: TGTGCCACCAGCAGACAGGGCTATGGCTACACCTTC

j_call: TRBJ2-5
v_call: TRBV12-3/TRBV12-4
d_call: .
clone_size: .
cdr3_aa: CASRGSLEETQYF
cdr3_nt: TGTGCCAGCAGGGGGTCCCTTGAAGAGACCCAGTACTTC

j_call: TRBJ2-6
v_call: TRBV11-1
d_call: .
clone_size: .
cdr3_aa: CASSTTGGISGANVLTF
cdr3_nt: TGTGCCAGCAGCACAACCGGGGGTATATCTGGGGCCAACGTCCTGACTTTC

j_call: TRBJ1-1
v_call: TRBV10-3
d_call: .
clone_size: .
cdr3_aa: CAISEPSGAGTEAFF
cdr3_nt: TGTGCCATCAGTGAGCCGAGCGGGGCGGGCACTGAAGCTTTCTTT

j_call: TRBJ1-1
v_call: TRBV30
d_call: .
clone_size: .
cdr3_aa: CAWMPRGGTEAFF
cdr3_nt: TGTGCCTGGATGCCCCGCGGCGGGACTGAAGCTTTCTTT

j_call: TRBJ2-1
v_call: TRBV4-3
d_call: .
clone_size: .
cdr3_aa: CASSRTYTYNEQFF
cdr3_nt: TGCGCCAGCAGCCGAACATATACCTACAATGAGCAGTTCTTC

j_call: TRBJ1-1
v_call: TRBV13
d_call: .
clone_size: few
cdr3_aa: CASSAGQNTEAFF
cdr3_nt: TGTGCCAGCAGCGCAGGACAGAACACTGAAGCTTTCTTT

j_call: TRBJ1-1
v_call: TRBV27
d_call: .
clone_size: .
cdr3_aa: CTSSLRETEAFF
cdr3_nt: TGCACCAGCAGTTTAAGGGAGACTGAAGCTTTCTTT

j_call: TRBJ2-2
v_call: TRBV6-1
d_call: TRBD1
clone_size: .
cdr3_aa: CASWGQGTGELFF
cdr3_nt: TGTGCCAGCTGGGGACAGGGGACCGGGGAGCTGTTTTTT

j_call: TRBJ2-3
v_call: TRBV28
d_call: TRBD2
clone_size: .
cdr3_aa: CASSTLAGERADTQYF
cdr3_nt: TGTGCCAGCAGTACACTAGCGGGGGAGCGGGCAGATACGCAGTATTTT

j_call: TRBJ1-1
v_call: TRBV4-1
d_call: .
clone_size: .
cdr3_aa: CASSQWEANTEAFF
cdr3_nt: TGCGCCAGCAGCCAATGGGAAGCCAACACTGAAGCTTTCTTT

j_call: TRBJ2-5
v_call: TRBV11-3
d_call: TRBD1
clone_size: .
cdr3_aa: CASSSRDRLQETQYF
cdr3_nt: TGTGCCAGCAGCTCCCGGGACAGATTACAAGAGACCCAGTACTTC

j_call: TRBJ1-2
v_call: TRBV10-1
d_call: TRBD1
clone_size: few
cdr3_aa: CASSVDRGNGYTF
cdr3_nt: TGCGCCAGCAGCGTCGACAGGGGAAATGGCTACACCTTC

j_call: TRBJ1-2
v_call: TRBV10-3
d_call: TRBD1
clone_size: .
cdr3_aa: CAISEPRQGANYGYTF
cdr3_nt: TGTGCCATCAGTGAGCCCCGACAGGGGGCCAACTATGGCTACACCTTC

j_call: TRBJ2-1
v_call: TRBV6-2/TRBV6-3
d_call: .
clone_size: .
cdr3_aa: CAHRGGPDVNEQFF
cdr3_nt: TGTGCCCACAGAGGGGGGCCAGATGTCAATGAGCAGTTCTTC

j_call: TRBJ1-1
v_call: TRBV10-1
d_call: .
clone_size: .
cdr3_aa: CASRPTDTEAFF
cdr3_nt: TGCGCCAGCAGACCTACGGACACTGAAGCTTTCTTT

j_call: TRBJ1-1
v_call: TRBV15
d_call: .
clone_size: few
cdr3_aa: CATRDGWQAFF
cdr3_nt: TGTGCCACCCGCGATGGGTGGCAAGCTTTCTTT

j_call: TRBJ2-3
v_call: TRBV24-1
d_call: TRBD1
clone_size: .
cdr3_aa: CATSDGDREVDTQYF
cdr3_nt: TGTGCCACCAGTGACGGGGACAGGGAGGTTGATACGCAGTATTTT

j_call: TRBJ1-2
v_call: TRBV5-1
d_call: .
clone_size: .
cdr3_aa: CASSLGDVGTIYGYTF
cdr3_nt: TGCGCCAGCAGCTTGGGGGATGTGGGGACGATCTATGGCTACACCTTC

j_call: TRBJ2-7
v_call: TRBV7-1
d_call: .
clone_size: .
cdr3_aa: CASSVRVSWRRGEQYF
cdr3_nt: TGTGCCAGCAGCGTCAGGGTGAGCTGGCGACGGGGCGAGCAGTACTTC

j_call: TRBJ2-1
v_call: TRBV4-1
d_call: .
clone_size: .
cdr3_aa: CASSQDSGYEQFF
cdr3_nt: TGCGCCAGCAGCCAAGATTCGGGCTATGAGCAGTTCTTC

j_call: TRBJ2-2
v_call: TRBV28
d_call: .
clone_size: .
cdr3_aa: CASSLPGAVTGELFF
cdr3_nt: TGTGCCAGCAGTTTGCCGGGAGCAGTCACCGGGGAGCTGTTTTTT

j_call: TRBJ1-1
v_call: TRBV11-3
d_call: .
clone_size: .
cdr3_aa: CASSRKGAEAFF
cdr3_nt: TGTGCCAGCAGTAGGAAGGGGGCTGAAGCTTTCTTT

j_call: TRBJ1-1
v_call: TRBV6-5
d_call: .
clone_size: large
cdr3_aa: CASSYSNPGWHTEAFF
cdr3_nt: TGTGCCAGCAGTTACTCGAACCCAGGGTGGCATACTGAAGCTTTCTTT

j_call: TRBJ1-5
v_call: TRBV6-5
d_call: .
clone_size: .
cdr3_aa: CASSYSTYNEGRQPQHF
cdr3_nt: TGTGCCAGCAGTTACTCCACCTATAACGAGGGACGGCAGCCCCAGCATTTT

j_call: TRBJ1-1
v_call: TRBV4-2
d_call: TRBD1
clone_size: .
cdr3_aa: CASIGEGATEAFF
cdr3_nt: TGTGCCAGCATCGGTGAGGGGGCTACTGAAGCTTTCTTT